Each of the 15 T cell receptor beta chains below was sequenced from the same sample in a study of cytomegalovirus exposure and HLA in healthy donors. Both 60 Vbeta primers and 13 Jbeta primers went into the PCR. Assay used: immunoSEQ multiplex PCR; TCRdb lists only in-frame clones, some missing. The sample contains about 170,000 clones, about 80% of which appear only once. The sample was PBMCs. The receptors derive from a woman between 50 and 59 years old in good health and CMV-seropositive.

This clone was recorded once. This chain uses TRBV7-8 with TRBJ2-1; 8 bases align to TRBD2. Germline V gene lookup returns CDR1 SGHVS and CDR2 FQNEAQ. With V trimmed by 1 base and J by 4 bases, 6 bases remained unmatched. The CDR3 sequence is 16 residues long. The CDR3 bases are TGTGCCAGCAGCTTAGGGGTAGCGGGAATATACAATGAGCAGTTCTTC. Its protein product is CASSLGVAGIYNEQFF.

The CDR3 region is CASSRGNGNQPQHF. The CDR3 region has the DNA TGTGCCAGCTCAAGGGGGAATGGCAATCAGCCCCAGCATTTT. The rearrangement links TRBV18 to TRBJ1-5; the D gene is possibly TRBD1 (6 bases). Germline V gene data show CDR1 as KGHSH and CDR2 as LQKENI. V was cut by 5 bases and J by 2 bases, with 10 bases left in between. This CDR3 has 14 amino acids.

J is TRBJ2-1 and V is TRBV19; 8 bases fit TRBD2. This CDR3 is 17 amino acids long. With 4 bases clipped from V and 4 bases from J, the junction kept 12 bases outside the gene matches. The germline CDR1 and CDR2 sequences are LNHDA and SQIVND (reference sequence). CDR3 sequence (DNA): TGTGCCAGTAGTAAAGCTAGCGGGTTGAGTTATTACAATGAGCAGTTCTTC. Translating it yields CASSKASGLSYYNEQFF.

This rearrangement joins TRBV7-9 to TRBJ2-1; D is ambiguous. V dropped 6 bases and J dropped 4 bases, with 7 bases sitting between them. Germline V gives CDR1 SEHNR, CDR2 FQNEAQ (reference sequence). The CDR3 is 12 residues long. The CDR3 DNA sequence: TGTGCCAGCAGGCTAGATTACAATGAGCAGTTCTTC. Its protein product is CASRLDYNEQFF.

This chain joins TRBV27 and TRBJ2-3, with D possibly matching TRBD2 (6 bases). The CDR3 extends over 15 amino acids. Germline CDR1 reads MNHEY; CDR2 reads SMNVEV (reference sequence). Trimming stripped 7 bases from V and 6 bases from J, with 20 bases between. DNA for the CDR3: TGTGCCAGCATTAACTTGGTGGCTAGCGTGGATACGCAGTATTTT. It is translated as CASINLVASVDTQYF.

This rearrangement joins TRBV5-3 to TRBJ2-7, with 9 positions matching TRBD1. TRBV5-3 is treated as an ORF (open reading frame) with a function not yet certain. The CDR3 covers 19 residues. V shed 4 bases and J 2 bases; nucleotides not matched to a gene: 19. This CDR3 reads CARSHRLDRTGEGTYEQYF. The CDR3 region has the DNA TGTGCCAGAAGCCACCGATTAGATAGGACAGGGGAAGGAACCTACGAGCAGTACTTC.

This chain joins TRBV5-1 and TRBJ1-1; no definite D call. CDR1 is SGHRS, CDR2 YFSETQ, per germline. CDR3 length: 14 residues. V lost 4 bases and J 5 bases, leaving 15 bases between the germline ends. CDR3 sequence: CASSPGLAETEAFF. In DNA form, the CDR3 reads TGCGCCAGCAGCCCCGGGCTAGCTGAAACTGAAGCTTTCTTT.

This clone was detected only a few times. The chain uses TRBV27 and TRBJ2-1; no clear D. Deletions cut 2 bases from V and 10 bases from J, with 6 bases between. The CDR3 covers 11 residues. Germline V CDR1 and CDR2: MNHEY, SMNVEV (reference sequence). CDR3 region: CASSLLGEQFF. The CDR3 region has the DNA TGTGCCAGCAGTTTACTAGGAGAGCAGTTCTTC.

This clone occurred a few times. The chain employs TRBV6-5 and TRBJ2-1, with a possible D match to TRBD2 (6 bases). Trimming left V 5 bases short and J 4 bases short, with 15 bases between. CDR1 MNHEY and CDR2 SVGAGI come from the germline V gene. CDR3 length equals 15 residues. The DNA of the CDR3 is TGTGCCAGCAGTACTACGGCTAGCGAGTACAATGAGCAGTTCTTC. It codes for CASSTTASEYNEQFF.

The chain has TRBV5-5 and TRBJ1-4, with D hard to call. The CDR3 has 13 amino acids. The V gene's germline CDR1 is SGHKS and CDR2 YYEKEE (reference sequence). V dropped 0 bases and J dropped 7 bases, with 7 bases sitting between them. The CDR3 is CASSLVHTEKLFF. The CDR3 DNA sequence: TGTGCCAGCAGCTTGGTACACACTGAAAAACTGTTTTTT.

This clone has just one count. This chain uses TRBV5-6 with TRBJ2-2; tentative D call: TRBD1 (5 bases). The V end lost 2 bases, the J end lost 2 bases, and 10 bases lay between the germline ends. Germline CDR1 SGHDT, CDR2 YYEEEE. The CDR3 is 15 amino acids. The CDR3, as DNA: TGTGCCAGCAGCTTAAGACAGATCAACACCGGGGAGCTGTTTTTT. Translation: CASSLRQINTGELFF.

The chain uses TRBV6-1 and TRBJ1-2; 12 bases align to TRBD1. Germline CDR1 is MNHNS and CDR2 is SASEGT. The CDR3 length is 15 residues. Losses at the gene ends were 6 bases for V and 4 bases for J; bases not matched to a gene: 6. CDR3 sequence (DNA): TGTGCCAGCAGAACCGGGACAGGGGGCGTCTATGGCTACACCTTC. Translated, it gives CASRTGTGGVYGYTF.

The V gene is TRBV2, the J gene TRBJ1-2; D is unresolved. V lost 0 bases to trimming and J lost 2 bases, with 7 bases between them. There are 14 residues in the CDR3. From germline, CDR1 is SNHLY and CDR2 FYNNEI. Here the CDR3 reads CASSEALQNYGYTF. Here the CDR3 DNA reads TGTGCCAGCAGTGAAGCGCTACAGAACTATGGCTACACCTTC.

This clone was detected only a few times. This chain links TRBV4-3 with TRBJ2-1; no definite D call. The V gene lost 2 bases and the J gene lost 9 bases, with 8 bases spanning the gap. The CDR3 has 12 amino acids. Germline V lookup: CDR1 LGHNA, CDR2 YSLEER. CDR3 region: CASSQNFGEQFF. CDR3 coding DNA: TGCGCCAGCAGCCAAAACTTCGGTGAGCAGTTCTTC.

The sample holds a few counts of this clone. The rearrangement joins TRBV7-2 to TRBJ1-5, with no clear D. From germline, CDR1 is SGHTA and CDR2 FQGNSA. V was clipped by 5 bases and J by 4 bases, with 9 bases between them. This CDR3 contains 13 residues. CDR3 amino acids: CASSKMENQPQHF. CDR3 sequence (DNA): TGTGCCAGCAGCAAAATGGAGAATCAGCCCCAGCATTTT.